The clone carrying this T cell receptor beta chain was observed at least ten times. Its antigen is unknown. TCRdb recomputed calls from the 5' RACE reads with MiXCR, one row per CDR3 protein. The sample records some 690,000 distinct CDR3 sequences, roughly 20% being singletons. This sample stems from a study of identical twins. The study's findings and limits: Alpha sequences out of frame and shared by twins had excess low generation probability. Memory repertoires showed no such pattern, whereas abundant cord blood beta clonotypes carried fewer insertions.

V was pared by 5 bases and J by 8 bases, with 11 bases of the junction left unmatched. The CDR3 covers 14 residues. A further study also used this sample, focusing on T cells expressing NK-cell markers. That source reports: Seropositivity for HCMV was found in seven of the eight sequenced donors, with one seronegative. In several donors, dominant clonotypes made up about 25-60.1% of CD3+CD56-NKG2C+ cells.

The J gene is TRBJ1-2, the V gene TRBV12-3 or TRBV12-4; 7 bases line up with TRBD1. The sample taken for sequencing was PBMCs. This sequence was found in a young woman in good health. In nucleotides, the CDR3 is TGTGCCAGCAGTACTCCGACAGGGCTCGGAGGCTACACCTTC. This encodes CASSTPTGLGGYTF.